This passage covers 32 T cell receptor beta chains from one sample sequenced in a study of T cell clonality in common variable immunodeficiency. The data were produced by immunoSEQ multiplex PCR, yet TCRdb's version contains in-frame clones alone and is incomplete. The sample has around 81,000 clones, none seen only once; the top ten hold under 1%. Sequenced input: peripheral blood mononuclear cells. These receptors came from a person aged 18 to 75 in good health.

At least ten counts were recorded for this clone. The read gets to within 3 residues of the CDR3 end, and the germline J gene fills in the rest. The gene calls are TRBV19 and TRBJ1-2; TRBD1 might be the D (6 bases). This CDR3 is built from 15 residues. Germline CDR1 and CDR2: LNHDA and SQIVND (reference sequence). V lost 3 bases, J lost 3 bases, and 14 bases lay in between. Incomplete CDR3 DNA: TGTGCCAGTAGTATCCGACAGGACCGGGACTATGGC. It is translated as CASSIRQDRDYG. The whole CDR3 region reads CASSIRQDRDYGYTF. The full variable domain, its missing parts supplied by reference TRBV19 and TRBJ1-2, is DGGITQSPKYLFRKEGQNVTLSCEQNLNHDAMYWYRQDPGQGLRLIYYSQIVNDFQKGDIAEGYSVSREKKESFPLTVTSAQKNPTAFYLCASSIRQDRDYGYTFGSGTRLTVV.

This clone has more than one count but fewer than ten. The read ends 3 residues before the CDR3 terminus; that terminus is restored from the germline J gene. This chain links TRBV10-2 with TRBJ2-3, with 11 bases lining up with TRBD2. The CDR3 has 15 residues. In germline, CDR1 is WSHSY, CDR2 SAAADI. Trimming cost V 8 bases and J 1 base; bases outside gene matches: 5. The CDR3: CASGGLAEGTDTQYF. CDR3 DNA, as far as it was read: TGCGCCAGCGGGGGACTAGCGGAAGGCACAGATACG.

This clone has ten or more counts. The sequenced fragment ends 3 residues before the CDR3 boundary, so the rest is inferred from the germline J gene. The V call is TRBV10-3, the J call TRBJ2-5; 7 bases match TRBD2. Unmatched junction bases numbered 5, after V lost 0 bases and J lost 4 bases. This CDR3 contains 15 residues. Per the germline V gene, CDR1 is ENHRY and CDR2 is SYGVKD. The CDR3 protein is CAISESVTSVETQYF. The CDR3 DNA, read in part, is TGTGCCATCAGTGAGTCTGTCACTAGCGTAGAGACC.

This clone was seen many times. The read ends 3 residues shy of where the CDR3 ends; the end is completed using the germline J gene. The chain employs TRBV20-1 and TRBJ2-7; no clear D. The V and J ends lost 5 bases and 6 bases respectively, with 20 bases between them. The germline CDR1 and CDR2 sequences are DFQATT and SNEGSKA (reference sequence). The CDR3 is made up of 14 amino acids. The CDR3 DNA, read in part, is TGCAGTGCTCAGATGCAGGCGACCCCGTTCGAG. Protein: CSAQMQATPFE. The entire CDR3 reads CSAQMQATPFEQYF.

In regard to this clone: Possible read error: a much larger clone is one base away. The read gets to within 3 residues of the CDR3 end, and the germline J gene fills in the rest. The chain has TRBV11-2 and TRBJ2-7; perhaps TRBD1 as D (5 bases). This CDR3 has 15 residues. The germline gives CDR1 SGHAT, CDR2 FQNNGV. The CDR3 DNA, read in part, is TGTGCCGGCAGTTATCGGACACGACCTCTCTACGAG. It is translated as CAGSYRTRPLYE. The full CDR3 protein reads CAGSYRTRPLYEQYF.

This clone was seen at least ten times. The CDR3 end lies 3 residues beyond the end of the read and is filled in from the germline J gene. The chain joins TRBV7-3 to TRBJ1-4; the D gene is possibly TRBD1 (5 bases). The CDR3 spans 13 residues. Germline lookup yields CDR1 SGHTA and CDR2 FQGTGA. V lost 5 bases and J 7 bases, leaving 11 bases between the germline ends. This CDR3 is CASSPGGGEKLFF. The covered CDR3 bases are TGTGCCAGCAGCCCCGGCGGGGGTGAAAAA.

This clone was picked up many times. Sequence at one end of the junction differs from germline and may be a read error. Coverage ceases 3 residues before the CDR3 finishes, and the germline J gene fills in the end. The V call is TRBV4-2, the J call TRBJ2-1; D is uncertain. Germline V gene data show CDR1 as LGHNA and CDR2 as YNFKEQ. The CDR3 consists of 15 residues. The CDR3 DNA, read in part, is TGCGCCAGCAGCCAAGAAACGGGTTTGTACAATGAG. Protein: CASSQETGLYNE. The full CDR3 protein is CASSQETGLYNEQFF.

This clone was recorded many times. CDR3: CSAKSPGTSGTDTQYF. Incomplete CDR3 DNA: TGCAGTGCTAAGTCCCCCGGGACTAGCGGCACAGATACG. This rearrangement joins TRBV20-1 to TRBJ2-3; 10 bases line up with TRBD2. The observed sequence ends 3 residues before the CDR3 terminus, with the missing tail filled in from the germline J gene. There are 16 residues in the CDR3. Germline loops: CDR1 DFQATT, CDR2 SNEGSKA (reference sequence). The ends lost 4 bases at V and 1 base at J; junction bases unmatched: 8.

This clone was counted ten times or more. The read stops 3 residues short of the end of the CDR3; the missing end is completed from the germline J gene. V is TRBV10-3 and J is TRBJ2-3; TRBD2 matches 8 bases. This CDR3 region has 15 residues. With V trimmed by 7 bases and J by 6 bases, 12 bases remained unmatched. The germline gives CDR1 ENHRY, CDR2 SYGVKD. CDR3 DNA (partial): TGTGCCATCAACGAGGGACTAGTGGCGAGGGATACG. This sequence encodes CAINEGLVARDT. The full CDR3 sequence reads CAINEGLVARDTQYF.

In its sample, this clone was seen many times. The read halts 3 residues ahead of the CDR3 end, with the missing end drawn from the germline J gene. The genes are TRBV5-1 and TRBJ2-7; TRBD1 matches 7 bases. Germline values: CDR1 SGHRS, CDR2 YFSETQ. Trimming took 4 bases from V and 2 from J; bases not matched to a gene: 12. The length of the CDR3 is 16 residues. The part of the CDR3 DNA that was read is TGCGCCAGCAGCACCACCTCGACAGGGTTCCCCTACGAG. As protein: CASSTTSTGFPYE. The CDR3 as a whole reads CASSTTSTGFPYEQYF.

This clone was found many times. Read data end 3 residues before the CDR3 end; the end is taken from the germline J gene. The J gene is TRBJ2-7, the V gene TRBV19; D is possibly TRBD1 (5 bases). CDR3 length: 12 residues. Germline V CDR1 and CDR2: LNHDA, SQIVND (reference sequence). Trimming left V 5 bases short and J 4 bases short, with 9 bases between. This CDR3 is CASSPQGYEQYF. CDR3 DNA, as far as it was read: TGTGCCAGTAGTCCCCAGGGTTACGAG.

This clone was found many times. The CDR3 is CASSPRDLLGYTF. Partial CDR3 DNA: TGTGCCAGCAGCCCAAGGGACTTACTTGGC. The rearrangement links TRBV7-9 to TRBJ1-2; perhaps TRBD1 as D (5 bases). With the read ending 3 residues before the CDR3 end, the germline J gene is used to fill in that end. Germline-derived CDR1 and CDR2 are SEHNR and FQNEAQ (reference sequence). The CDR3 is 13 residues long. Trimming removed 5 bases at V and 7 bases at J, with 14 bases between.

With regard to this clone: The CDR3 is cut off 3 residues early in the read; its end comes from the germline J gene. V usage is TRBV2 and J usage is TRBJ2-2, with D uncertain. Trimming pared 10 bases from V and 1 base from J, leaving 13 bases between. This CDR3 has 14 amino acids. Germline V gene sequence: CDR1 SNHLY, CDR2 FYNNEI. The CDR3 spells CATNIVQNTGELFF. The CDR3 DNA, read in part, is TGTGCCACCAATATAGTCCAGAACACCGGGGAG.

This clone has at least ten counts. The read ends 3 residues early relative to the CDR3; the germline J gene fills the gap. The rearrangement uses TRBV7-2 and TRBJ2-3, with D possibly being TRBD1 or TRBD2 (5 bases each). Germline V gene data show CDR1 as SGHTA and CDR2 as FQGNSA. The CDR3 sequence is 15 residues long. V dropped 2 bases and J dropped 5 bases, with 14 bases sitting between them. The DNA read from the CDR3 is TGTGCCAGCAGCTTAACCGGGAAGGGGATAGATACG. Protein sequence: CASSLTGKGIDT. The full-length CDR3 reads as CASSLTGKGIDTQYF.

This clone was observed at least ten times. The sequence runs out 3 residues before the end of the CDR3; the remainder is reconstructed from the germline J gene. The V gene is TRBV18, the J gene TRBJ1-1, with TRBD1 as a possible D gene (5 bases). The V end lost 3 bases, the J end lost 0 bases, and 14 bases lay between the germline ends. Germline CDR1 reads KGHSH; CDR2 reads LQKENI. The CDR3 consists of 16 residues. The CDR3 loop reads CASSPEQGSMNTEAFF. The DNA read from the CDR3 is TGTGCCAGCTCACCGGAGCAGGGATCGATGAACACTGAA. The full variable domain, in which reference TRBV18 and TRBJ1-1 provide the parts outside the CDR3, is NAGVMQNPRHLVRRRGQEARLRCSPMKGHSHVYWYRQLPEEGLKFMVYLQKENIIDESGMPKERFSAEFPKEGPSILRIQQVVRGDSAAYFCASSPEQGSMNTEAFFGQGTRLTVV.

This clone was recorded many times. The read ends 3 residues early relative to the CDR3; the germline J gene fills the gap. The chain joins TRBV20-1 to TRBJ2-4; TRBD2 matches 8 bases. CDR3 length: 14 amino acids. V shed 3 bases, J shed 3 bases, and the junction held 4 bases outside the gene matches. The germline V gene encodes CDR1 DFQATT and CDR2 SNEGSKA (reference sequence). CDR3 in amino acids: CSARRGADKNIQYF. The covered CDR3 bases are TGCAGTGCTAGGCGGGGGGCGGACAAAAACATT.

This clone was seen many times. The CDR3 goes on 3 residues after the read ends, and that part is filled in from the germline J gene. V and J are TRBV10-3 and TRBJ2-7, with TRBD1 identical over 7 bases. The trim removed 7 bases at V and 6 bases at J, leaving 6 bases unmatched. This CDR3 is built from 12 residues. CDR1 and CDR2 (germline): ENHRY, SYGVKD. CDR3 DNA (partial): TGTGCCATCAAGGGGGCGATGGGCGAG. Translating it yields CAIKGAMGE. The CDR3 in full is CAIKGAMGEQYF.

About this clone: From the germline J gene comes the end of the CDR3, since the read stops 3 residues before it. This chain connects TRBV7-8 to TRBJ2-1; 12 bases line up with TRBD2. The germline V gene has CDR1 SGHVS and CDR2 FQNEAQ. CDR3 length: 17 amino acids. V was clipped by 5 bases and J by 8 bases; unmatched bases: 13. The CDR3 loop is CASSPTWASGRGYEQFF. CDR3 bases read: TGTGCCAGCAGCCCGACATGGGCTAGCGGGAGGGGCTATGAG.

This clone was recorded at least ten times. The CDR3 goes on 3 residues after the read ends, and that part is filled in from the germline J gene. The chain carries TRBV9 and TRBJ2-2; 8 bases agree with TRBD1. The CDR3 extends over 16 amino acids. CDR1 is SGDLS, CDR2 YYNGEE, per germline. V dropped 2 bases and J dropped 3; count of bases not matched to a gene: 6. Incomplete CDR3 DNA: TGTGCCAGCAGCGTGGACCGACAGGGGTACACCGGGGAG. This gives the protein CASSVDRQGYTGE. The whole CDR3 sequence is CASSVDRQGYTGELFF.

This clone appeared many times. The read terminates 3 residues ahead of where the CDR3 ends, so the germline J gene completes it. This chain joins TRBV4-2 and TRBJ2-1, with a tentative D call TRBD2 (6 bases). From germline, CDR1 is LGHNA and CDR2 YNFKEQ. V gave up 1 base and J gave up 1 base, with 8 bases separating them. CDR3 size: 15 residues. The CDR3 sequence: CASSQVAASYNEQFF. The CDR3 DNA, read in part, is TGTGCCAGCAGCCAAGTAGCGGCTTCCTACAATGAG.

In this sample, this clone turned up a few times. This may be a read error, as it is one base from a much larger clone. The read terminates 3 residues ahead of where the CDR3 ends, so the germline J gene completes it. The chain uses TRBV2 and TRBJ1-1, with 9 bases that match TRBD1. After removal of 8 bases from V and 5 bases from J, the junction contained 12 bases not matched to a gene. Germline V gene lookup returns CDR1 SNHLY and CDR2 FYNNEI. This CDR3 has 15 amino acids. This chain's CDR3 is CASGEQGAAETEAFF. The DNA read from the CDR3 is TGTGCCAGCGGGGAACAGGGGGCCGCGGAGACTGAA.

Worth noting for this clone: At one end the junction does not follow the germline gene, possibly because of a read error. From the germline J gene comes the end of the CDR3, since the read stops 3 residues before it. V gene TRBV7-9 combines with J gene TRBJ1-1, with D unclear. The CDR3 is 12 amino acids. Germline V gene lookup returns CDR1 SEHNR and CDR2 FQNEAQ (reference sequence). CDR3 residues: CASSLDGPEAFF. The part of the CDR3 DNA that was read is TGTGCCAGCAGCTTAGATGGCCCTGAG.

This clone was seen ten or more times. The CDR3 is cut off 3 residues early in the read; its end comes from the germline J gene. The chain employs TRBV19 and TRBJ2-1, with 10 bases lining up with TRBD2. The germline V gene encodes CDR1 LNHDA and CDR2 SQIVND (reference sequence). Trimming cost V 0 bases and J 8 bases; bases outside gene matches: 7. This CDR3 contains 16 residues. CDR3 DNA (partial): TGTGCCAGTAGTATAGATCGTCTAGCGGGAGTCGATGAG. It encodes CASSIDRLAGVDE. From start to end, the CDR3 is CASSIDRLAGVDEQFF.

This clone came up many times. The DNA ends 3 residues before the CDR3 does, and the rest of the CDR3 is filled in from the germline J gene. The chain links TRBV12-3 or TRBV12-4 to TRBJ2-7; D not resolved. Trimming shortened V by 3 bases and J by 6 bases, and 12 bases separated the two germline ends. The CDR3 loop spans 13 amino acids. The CDR3 here is CASSLLQLGEQYF. Partial CDR3 DNA: TGTGCCAGCAGTTTGTTACAGCTCGGCGAG.

This clone was counted ten times or more. The read ends 3 residues shy of where the CDR3 ends; the end is completed using the germline J gene. The chain uses TRBV2 and TRBJ2-5; perhaps D is TRBD1 or TRBD2 (5 bases each). Trimming removed 8 bases from V and 5 bases from J, with 18 bases in between. The CDR3 length is 14 residues. Per germline, CDR1 SNHLY and CDR2 FYNNEI. The covered CDR3 bases are TGTGCCAGCTCCCCGACAATCGAGGGGGAGACC. It specifies CASSPTIEGET. The CDR3 in full is CASSPTIEGETQYF.

This clone was observed a handful of times. The sequenced fragment ends 3 residues before the CDR3 boundary, so the rest is inferred from the germline J gene. The chain couples TRBV7-2 to TRBJ1-6; TRBD1 matches 8 bases. V dropped 5 bases and J dropped 9; count of bases not matched to a gene: 9. This CDR3 is 15 amino acids long. Germline CDR1 SGHTA, CDR2 FQGNSA. Incomplete CDR3 DNA: TGTGCCAGCAGCATCTGGACAGGGCGAGGTTCACCC. It is translated as CASSIWTGRGSP. The complete CDR3 reads CASSIWTGRGSPLHF.

This clone was seen many times. The read ends 3 residues shy of where the CDR3 ends; the end is completed using the germline J gene. V gene TRBV5-4 combines with J gene TRBJ2-3; 7 bases line up with TRBD1. Germline CDR1 and CDR2: SGHNT and YYREEE (reference sequence). There are 15 residues in the CDR3. The V and J ends lost 5 bases and 3 bases, in that order; junction bases with no gene match: 9. CDR3 amino acids: CASRPRQGRTDTQYF. The covered CDR3 bases are TGTGCCAGCAGACCTAGACAGGGAAGGACAGATACG.

In this sample, this clone turned up many times. Sequencing ends 3 residues short of the CDR3 end; the germline J gene provides the rest. The V gene is TRBV28, the J gene TRBJ1-5, with D perhaps matching TRBD1 (6 bases). CDR1 is MDHEN and CDR2 is SYDVKM in the germline V gene. V gave up 7 bases and J gave up 1 base, with 14 bases separating them. This CDR3 region has 15 residues. CDR3 region: CASNAQGSSNQPQHF. The covered CDR3 bases are TGTGCCAGCAACGCCCAGGGGAGCAGCAATCAGCCC.

This clone was seen many times. The CDR3 extends 3 residues past the end of the read, so its final part is completed from the germline J gene. The J gene is TRBJ1-4, the V gene TRBV20-1; D is possibly TRBD1 (6 bases). V was trimmed by 0 bases and J by 6 bases, leaving 11 bases between them. Germline V gives CDR1 DFQATT, CDR2 SNEGSKA (reference sequence). The CDR3 sequence is 14 residues long. This CDR3 is CSARDWGHHEKLFF. CDR3 DNA (partial): TGCAGTGCTAGAGATTGGGGACACCATGAAAAA.

This clone was counted ten times or more. The CDR3 end is not reached by the read, which stops 3 residues before it; the germline J gene fills it in. The chain combines TRBV5-4 with TRBJ2-3; D possibly corresponds to TRBD1 (5 bases). The CDR3 has 16 amino acids. Germline CDR1 is SGHNT and CDR2 is YYREEE (reference sequence). Trimming shortened V by 0 bases and J by 2 bases, and 13 bases separated the two germline ends. CDR3 DNA, as far as it was read: TGTGCCAGCAGCTTGGCCAGGGTAGGGGACACAGATACG. Residues: CASSLARVGDTDT. The whole CDR3 reads CASSLARVGDTDTQYF.

This clone came up many times. Read coverage stops 3 residues before the CDR3 terminus; the germline J gene supplies the remainder. The chain recombines TRBV4-1 with TRBJ1-1, with D unclear. CDR3 length: 12 residues. V was clipped by 5 bases and J by 3 bases, with 7 bases between them. From germline, CDR1 is MGHRA and CDR2 YSYEKL. The CDR3 bases that were read are TGCGCCAGCAGCACACGGGACACTGAA. It translates to CASSTRDTE. The whole CDR3 protein reads CASSTRDTEAFF.

This clone was detected many times. The read halts 3 residues ahead of the CDR3 end, with the missing end drawn from the germline J gene. The chain uses TRBV6-2 or TRBV6-3 and TRBJ2-3; 8 positions agree with TRBD2. The V and J ends lost 6 bases and 1 base, in that order; junction bases with no gene match: 6. CDR1 is MNHEY, CDR2 SVGEGT, per germline. The CDR3 sequence is 15 residues long. CDR3 DNA (partial): TGTGCCAGCAGCGCCCTTAGCGGGGGCACAGATACG. Protein product: CASSALSGGTDT. The full CDR3 sequence reads CASSALSGGTDTQYF.